One sample yielded the 14 T cell receptor beta chains listed below, sequenced in a study of cytotoxic CD8 clonotypes in ibrutinib-treated CLL. TCRdb's table, derived via immunoSEQ multiplex PCR, lists solely in-frame clones and lacks some. The table includes 97,000 or so clones, almost 80% detected once. Sequencing used PBMCs, obtained after 12 months of ibrutinib treatment. The receptors derive from a human donor with chronic lymphocytic leukemia.

This clone showed up many times. The chain's CDR3 is CASSRQGGNTIYF. The CDR3 DNA sequence: TGTGCCAGCAGCCGACAGGGGGGAAACACCATATATTTT. The rearrangement joins TRBV7-3 to TRBJ1-3; 8 bases are a match to TRBD1. Germline values: CDR1 SGHTA, CDR2 FQGTGA. CDR3 length: 13 residues. J lost 4 bases, V lost 5 bases, and 1 base had no gene match.

This chain joins TRBV23-1 and TRBJ1-5; TRBD1 matches 9 bases. TRBV23-1 qualifies as an ORF whose function is uncertain. This CDR3 is built from 18 residues. Unmatched junction bases numbered 9, after V lost 3 bases and J lost 0 bases. This chain's CDR3 is CASSHIRDREYSNQPQHF. The CDR3 DNA reads TGCGCCAGCAGTCACATCCGGGACAGGGAGTATAGCAATCAGCCCCAGCATTTT.

This chain uses TRBV7-9 with TRBJ1-6; the D is unclear. The CDR3 has 14 residues. The germline CDR1 and CDR2 sequences are SEHNR and FQNEAQ (reference sequence). V was trimmed by 5 bases and J by 8 bases, leaving 13 bases between them. For the CDR3, the DNA is TGTGCCAGCAGCCTAAGTCGGACGGATTCACCCCTCCACTTT. It codes for CASSLSRTDSPLHF. The full variable domain, its missing parts supplied by reference TRBV7-9 and TRBJ1-6, is DTGVSQNPRHKITKRGQNVTFRCDPISEHNRLYWYRQTLGQGPEFLTYFQNEAQLEKSRLLSDRFSAERPKGSFSTLEIQRTEQGDSAMYLCASSLSRTDSPLHFGNGTRLTVT.

The rearrangement joins TRBV10-3 to TRBJ1-2, with D perhaps TRBD1 (5 bases). Deletions cut 3 bases from V and 5 bases from J, with 13 bases between. The length of the CDR3 is 14 residues. CDR1 is ENHRY and CDR2 is SYGVKD in the germline V gene. CDR3 sequence: CAISEGTGNYGYTF. As DNA, the CDR3 is TGTGCCATCAGTGAAGGTACAGGAAATTATGGCTACACCTTC.

CDR3 sequence: CASSVSTGVSNQPQHF. CDR3 nucleotide sequence: TGTGCCAGCAGTGTCTCGACAGGGGTTAGCAATCAGCCCCAGCATTTT. This rearrangement joins TRBV2 to TRBJ1-5; 8 nucleotides align to TRBD1. With V trimmed by 4 bases and J by 0 bases, 5 bases remained unmatched. Germline loops: CDR1 SNHLY, CDR2 FYNNEI. This CDR3 spans 16 amino acids.

The chain carries TRBV6-5 and TRBJ1-2; TRBD1 is a possible D gene (6 bases). Germline V gives CDR1 MNHEY, CDR2 SVGAGI. This CDR3 has 13 amino acids. V was trimmed by 6 bases and J by 8 bases, leaving 16 bases between them. The CDR3 DNA follows: TGTGCCAGCAGCCTATCAGGGGCGGAGGGCTACACCTTC. It yields the protein CASSLSGAEGYTF.

The chain combines TRBV7-2 with TRBJ2-7; 8 nucleotides match TRBD1. Germline V gene lookup returns CDR1 SGHTA and CDR2 FQGNSA. This CDR3 spans 14 amino acids. The junction had 3 bases not matched to a gene; V was cut back by 5 bases and J by 0 bases. The CDR3 loop reads CASSPGTGSYEQYF. CDR3 nucleotide sequence: TGTGCCAGCAGCCCCGGGACAGGCTCCTACGAGCAGTACTTC.

This chain connects TRBV5-6 to TRBJ1-1; perhaps TRBD1 as D (5 bases). Germline V gives CDR1 SGHDT, CDR2 YYEEEE. The CDR3 is made up of 14 amino acids. Trimming pared 1 base from V and 6 bases from J, leaving 13 bases between. CDR3 coding DNA: TGTGCCAGCAGCTTGTGGGGCAGCCCCCCTGAAGCTTTCTTT. As protein: CASSLWGSPPEAFF. The entire variable domain, with the rest obtained from reference TRBV5-6 and TRBJ1-1, is as follows: DAGVTQSPTHLIKTRGQQVTLRCSPKSGHDTVSWYQQALGQGPQFIFQYYEEEERQRGNFPDRFSGHQFPNYSSELNVNALLLGDSALYLCASSLWGSPPEAFFGQGTRLTVV.

This clone was detected a few times. Other DNA sequences in the sample encode the same CDR3. The rearrangement uses TRBV18 and TRBJ2-7; D is unresolved. The CDR3 is 13 residues long. V lost 0 bases to trimming and J lost 3 bases, with 6 bases between them. Germline assignment: CDR1 KGHSH and CDR2 LQKENI. The CDR3 is CASSPPASYEQYF. CDR3 DNA sequence: TGTGCCAGCTCACCACCGGCGAGCTACGAGCAGTACTTC.

There are a few counts of this clone. The V and J genes are TRBV7-9 and TRBJ1-1; D not certain. The CDR3 consists of 13 residues. The V end was cut by 4 bases, the J end by 10 bases, with 16 bases between. Germline V gene lookup returns CDR1 SEHNR and CDR2 FQNEAQ (reference sequence). As DNA, the CDR3 is TGTGCCAGCAGCTCTCTTCCACGGGTCGGAGCTTTCTTT. It translates to CASSSLPRVGAFF.

This sequence joins TRBV5-6 and TRBJ1-1; 8 nucleotides align to TRBD1. The germline gives CDR1 SGHDT, CDR2 YYEEEE. CDR3 length: 17 residues. The ends lost 1 base at V and 1 base at J; junction bases unmatched: 9. The CDR3 nucleotides are TGTGCCAGCAGCTTGTTGAACAGGGACAGGACGAACACTGAAGCTTTCTTT. It specifies CASSLLNRDRTNTEAFF.

This chain uses TRBV19 with TRBJ2-2; 7 bases fit TRBD1. The CDR3 loop spans 15 amino acids. J lost 1 base, V lost 5 bases, and 4 bases had no gene match. The germline CDR1 and CDR2 sequences are LNHDA and SQIVND (reference sequence). The CDR3 sequence is CASSSGTVNTGELFF. The CDR3 bases are TGTGCCAGTAGTTCAGGGACAGTGAACACCGGGGAGCTGTTTTTT.

The chain is built from TRBV5-4 and TRBJ2-7; 8 bases are a match to TRBD1. This CDR3 spans 14 amino acids. CDR1 and CDR2 from the germline V gene are SGHNT and YYREEE (reference sequence). V gave up 4 bases and J gave up 2 bases; unmatched junction bases: 5. CDR3 DNA: TGTGCCAGCAGCCCTCGGGACAGGCCCTACGAGCAGTACTTC. As protein: CASSPRDRPYEQYF.

This chain links TRBV2 with TRBJ1-5; D may be TRBD1 (5 bases). The CDR3 contains 15 residues. Trimming removed 4 bases at V and 3 bases at J, with 13 bases between. CDR1 and CDR2 (germline): SNHLY, FYNNEI. The CDR3 loop is CASSGDQGSNQPQHF. DNA for the CDR3: TGTGCCAGCAGTGGAGACCAGGGATCCAATCAGCCCCAGCATTTT.